This is a list of T cell receptor beta chains from one sample in a study of chemoradiotherapy in HPV16-positive cancers. The assay was immunoSEQ multiplex PCR, and TCRdb's table has in-frame clones only and misses some. Among some 70,000 clones listed, roughly 90% were seen once. Sequencing used blood, obtained from a patient who underwent chemoradiotherapy. The source is a human donor with HPV-associated anogenital cancer. Both conserved end residues are part of each CDR3. The order of the fields is J gene, D gene, V gene, clone size, CDR3 protein, CDR3 DNA. The D gene is left open where the match is weak. Size tells how often a clone was seen (once, few, many) or the class of an expanded clone, and some rows leave it out.

TRBJ2-7 - TRBV29-1 - CSVDGGGGSYEQYF TGCAGCGTTGACGGAGGGGGGGGCTCCTACGAGCAGTACTTC
TRBJ2-1 - TRBV6-5 - CAVGTIGREQFF TGTGCCGTGGGTACCATCGGTCGTGAGCAGTTCTTC
TRBJ2-3 TRBD2 TRBV10-3 - CAISGGGYTDTQYF TGTGCCATCAGTGGCGGGGGATACACAGATACGCAGTATTTT
TRBJ2-5 TRBD2 TRBV6-6 few CASSSWTSGETQYF TGTGCCAGCAGTTCATGGACTAGCGGAGAGACCCAGTACTTC
TRBJ2-5 TRBD2 TRBV7-9 once CASSPGTSGPEETQYF TGTGCCAGCAGCCCAGGGACTAGCGGTCCCGAAGAGACCCAGTACTTC
TRBJ2-1 - TRBV7-3 - CASSLIRGSYNEQFF TGTGCCAGCAGCTTAATAAGGGGGTCCTACAATGAGCAGTTCTTC
TRBJ2-7 - TRBV6-6 medium-sized CASSPSYEQYF TGTGCCAGCAGCCCTTCCTACGAGCAGTACTTC
TRBJ1-5 - TRBV5-5 - CASSLLPFSLVQPQHF TGTGCCAGCAGCTTGTTACCCTTTTCTCTGGTTCAGCCCCAGCATTTT
TRBJ2-1 TRBD2 TRBV4-1 once CASSQDPPGLADYEQFF TGCGCCAGCAGCCAAGATCCTCCGGGACTAGCGGATTATGAGCAGTTCTTC
TRBJ1-4 TRBD1 TRBV5-1 - CASRDGTGATNEKLFF TGCGCCAGCAGGGATGGGACAGGGGCAACTAATGAAAAACTGTTTTTT
TRBJ1-1 - TRBV7-6 - CASSLLPGAGVDTEAFF TGTGCCAGCAGCTTATTGCCAGGCGCGGGGGTAGATACTGAAGCTTTCTTT
TRBJ2-7 - TRBV5-6 - CASSLVRGNEQYF TGTGCCAGCAGCTTGGTTAGGGGGAACGAGCAGTACTTC
TRBJ2-5 TRBD2 TRBV28 - CASGTSGRAFGGTQYF TGTGCCAGCGGGACTAGCGGGAGGGCCTTTGGTGGGACCCAGTACTTC
TRBJ1-6 - TRBV19 - CASSIFVSESPPLHF TGTGCCAGTAGTATTTTCGTGTCAGAGTCTCCACCCCTCCACTTT
TRBJ2-5 TRBD2 TRBV19 - CASSNLAGGQQTQYF TGTGCCAGTAGTAACCTAGCGGGAGGACAACAGACCCAGTACTTC
TRBJ1-1 - TRBV19 - CASSKNGANTEAFF TGTGCCAGTAGCAAAAATGGGGCGAACACTGAAGCTTTCTTT
TRBJ1-3 TRBD1 TRBV28 - CATNGAGQGGNTIYF TGTGCCACCAATGGGGCTGGACAGGGAGGAAACACCATATATTTT
TRBJ1-2 TRBD1 TRBV7-9 - CASSWGQANYGYTF TGTGCCAGCAGCTGGGGACAGGCGAACTATGGCTACACCTTC
TRBJ2-7 - TRBV10-2 - CASSGGNYEQYF TGCGCCAGCAGTGGGGGGAACTACGAGCAGTACTTC
TRBJ1-3 - TRBV6-5 - CASSVGNTIYF TGTGCCAGCAGTGTCGGAAACACCATATATTTT
TRBJ2-1 - TRBV7-2 few CASSLDIVPQQFF TGTGCCAGCAGCTTAGATATCGTCCCCCAGCAGTTCTTC
TRBJ2-2 - TRBV21-1 - CASRKGDTNTGELFF TGTGCCAGCAGGAAAGGGGACACTAACACCGGGGAGCTGTTTTTT
TRBJ2-5 - TRBV11-2 - CASSWAGRETQYF TGTGCCAGCAGCTGGGCGGGGAGAGAGACCCAGTACTTC
TRBJ1-3 - TRBV18 - CASSPQEGSGNTIYF TGTGCCAGCTCACCCCAGGAGGGCTCCGGAAACACCATATATTTT
TRBJ2-7 TRBD1 TRBV7-9 - CASSLGLGTGVHEQYF TGTGCCAGCAGCTTAGGACTCGGGACAGGGGTCCACGAGCAGTACTTC
TRBJ1-2 - TRBV7-9 - CARETVNYGYTF TGTGCCAGAGAGACGGTGAACTATGGCTACACCTTC
TRBJ2-1 TRBD2 TRBV14 - CASSQTSGGPRAVGEQFF TGTGCCAGCAGCCAGACTAGCGGGGGGCCCCGGGCCGTAGGAGAGCAGTTCTTC
TRBJ2-2 - TRBV4-1 - CASSPTVTNTGELFF TGCGCCAGCAGCCCCACAGTAACGAACACCGGGGAGCTGTTTTTT
TRBJ1-1 - TRBV10-1 few CVPYPGEPNTEAFF TGCGTACCCTACCCCGGGGAACCCAACACTGAAGCTTTCTTT
TRBJ2-5 - TRBV2 - CASSGRMWETQYF TGTGCCAGCAGTGGCAGGATGTGGGAGACCCAGTACTTC
TRBJ1-5 TRBD1 TRBV6-1 - CASSVGQGAWQPQHF TGTGCCAGCAGTGTAGGACAGGGGGCATGGCAGCCCCAGCATTTT
TRBJ2-1 - TRBV18 - CASSPSPYNEQFF TGTGCCAGCTCACCGAGTCCCTACAATGAGCAGTTCTTC
TRBJ2-3 TRBD2 TRBV7-6 - CASSSLVSGLSTDTQYF TGTGCCAGCAGCAGCCTGGTTAGCGGGCTTAGCACAGATACGCAGTATTTT
TRBJ1-2 TRBD1 TRBV6-1 - CASRPWDRASYGYTF TGTGCCAGCAGACCATGGGACAGAGCAAGCTATGGCTACACCTTC
TRBJ2-1 - TRBV11-1 - CASSLGRLPNYNEQFF TGTGCCAGCAGCTTAGGTAGACTCCCTAACTACAATGAGCAGTTCTTC
TRBJ1-5 TRBD1 TRBV2 - CASSLETGDNQPQHF TGTGCCAGCAGTTTAGAGACAGGGGATAATCAGCCCCAGCATTTT
TRBJ1-5 - TRBV6-1 - CASSELGFSWGGNQPQHF TGTGCCAGCAGTGAATTGGGGTTTAGCTGGGGGGGCAATCAGCCCCAGCATTTT
TRBJ2-1 - TRBV5-8 - CASSLGTVDNEQFF TGTGCCAGCAGCTTGGGGACAGTGGACAATGAGCAGTTCTTC
TRBJ2-1 - TRBV5-1 - CASSLGFRSYNEQFF TGCGCCAGCAGCTTGGGTTTTCGGTCCTACAATGAGCAGTTCTTC
TRBJ1-5 TRBD1 TRBV2 - CASSLQGVSNQPQHF TGTGCCAGCAGTCTACAGGGGGTTAGCAATCAGCCCCAGCATTTT
TRBJ2-1 TRBD1 TRBV5-5 - CASSPTGGSYNEQFF TGTGCCAGCAGCCCGACAGGGGGTTCCTACAATGAGCAGTTCTTC
TRBJ1-1 - TRBV29-1 - CSVQVNTEAFF TGCAGCGTTCAGGTGAACACTGAAGCTTTCTTT
TRBJ1-1 - TRBV2 - CASRALFTAFF TGTGCCAGCCGGGCGCTGTTTACAGCTTTCTTT
TRBJ2-7 TRBD1 TRBV28 - CATGDSSSYEQYF TGTGCCACCGGGGACAGCAGCTCCTACGAGCAGTACTTC
TRBJ1-4 TRBD1 TRBV6-5 - CASSYSTWTGNEKLFF TGTGCCAGCAGTTACTCGACGTGGACAGGGAATGAAAAACTGTTTTTT
TRBJ2-5 TRBD1 TRBV2 - CASRRQGPETQYF TGTGCCAGCAGACGACAGGGACCAGAGACCCAGTACTTC
TRBJ2-7 TRBD1 TRBV9 - CASSVGRGPSYEQYF TGTGCCAGCAGCGTAGGCAGGGGGCCGTCCTACGAGCAGTACTTC
TRBJ1-2 TRBD1 TRBV7-9 - CASSGGGTGFYGYTF TGTGCCAGCAGCGGAGGGGGGACAGGGTTCTATGGCTACACCTTC
TRBJ2-2 - TRBV7-3 - CASSFQGGITGELFF TGTGCCAGCAGCTTCCAGGGGGGGATAACCGGGGAGCTGTTTTTT
TRBJ1-1 TRBD1 TRBV6-5 - CASARQGTNTEAFF TGTGCCTCAGCACGACAGGGAACGAACACTGAAGCTTTCTTT